This entry lists 20 T cell receptor beta chains sequenced from one sample in a study of tumor-infiltrating lymphocytes in primary liver carcinoma. A constant-region primer primed TCR beta cDNA synthesis from roughly 520 ng of total RNA. Libraries for TCR beta were built through three nested multiplex PCR rounds, which together made up a slightly modified ARM-PCR procedure. A C-beta reverse primer was combined with TRBV1-TRBV30 forward primers in the first two PCR rounds, and each round had 10 cycles. TCRdb re-called the multiplex PCR reads through MiXCR, storing one row per CDR3 protein. Of around 330,000 distinct CDR3 sequences listed, about 62% are singletons. The source of the blood RNA was unsorted whole blood, and germline DNA was extracted as well. The sample was peripheral blood. All receptors come from a man aged 35 to 55 with primary liver carcinoma and hepatitis B virus infection.

This chain joins TRBV5-4 and TRBJ1-1; 8 bases are a match to TRBD1. This CDR3 comprises 14 residues. V dropped 5 bases and J dropped 4; count of bases not matched to a gene: 7. Per the germline V gene, CDR1 is SGHNT and CDR2 is YYREEE (reference sequence). The CDR3 DNA sequence: TGTGCCAGCAGTTGGGAGCAGGGGGCCACTGAAGCTTTCTTT. Residues: CASSWEQGATEAFF.

On this clonotype itself: A much larger clone is a single base away; this may be a read error. This chain links TRBV6-2 or TRBV6-3 with TRBJ1-6; D is possibly TRBD1 (5 bases). The CDR3 loop spans 15 amino acids. In germline, CDR1 is MNHEY, CDR2 SVGEGT. The CDR3 region is CANSYIRGTNSPLHF. The CDR3 nucleotides are TGTGCCAACAGTTACATCCGGGGGACTAATTCACCCCTCCACTTT.

This clonotype turned up a few times. The rearrangement links TRBV6-5 to TRBJ2-7; D is undetermined. Germline lookup yields CDR1 MNHEY and CDR2 SVGAGI. Trimming took 0 bases from V and 6 from J, leaving 9 bases between them. The CDR3 runs 13 residues. The CDR3 here is CASSYSIAGEQYF. As DNA, the CDR3 is TGTGCCAGCAGTTACTCGATAGCCGGCGAGCAGTACTTC.

This clonotype showed up many times. The chain joins TRBV10-2 to TRBJ2-2; no reliable D call. The CDR3 covers 14 residues. Germline V gives CDR1 WSHSY, CDR2 SAAADI. Trimming stripped 3 bases from V and 1 base from J, with 6 bases between. CDR3 sequence reads: CASSDDGNTGELFF. The CDR3 nucleotides read TGCGCCAGCAGTGATGATGGGAACACCGGGGAGCTGTTTTTT.

With respect to this clonotype: A much larger clone lies a single base off, so this may be a read error. V usage is TRBV6-2 or TRBV6-3 and J usage is TRBJ2-7, with D tentatively TRBD2 (6 bases). This CDR3 region has 19 residues. Trimming left V 7 bases short and J 2 bases short, with 30 bases between. The germline CDR1 and CDR2 sequences are MNHEY and SVGEGT. CDR3: CASNTNRDCPSSITYEQYF. The CDR3 DNA is TGTGCCAGCAATACTAACCGGGACTGCCCTTCCTCTATAACCTACGAGCAGTACTTC.

The chain combines TRBV28 with TRBJ2-1; possibly TRBD2 for D (5 bases). This CDR3 is 17 amino acids long. Trimming stripped 7 bases from V and 3 bases from J, with 22 bases between. The germline gives CDR1 MDHEN, CDR2 SYDVKM. CDR3 amino acids: CASNSGVAVNFYNEQFF. The CDR3 DNA is TGTGCCAGCAATTCCGGGGTCGCGGTGAACTTCTACAATGAGCAGTTCTTC.

Points on this clonotype: One end of the junction fails to match germline, which may point to a read error. The chain is built from TRBV14 and TRBJ1-1; 8 positions match TRBD1. Germline V gene lookup returns CDR1 SGHDN and CDR2 FVKESK. This CDR3 region has 15 residues. The CDR3 loop reads CASNQERTGRVEAFF. Written as DNA, the CDR3 is TGTGCCAGCAACCAAGAAAGGACAGGGAGAGTTGAAGCTTTCTTT.

Remarks on this clonotype: The junction does not match germline at one end; this may be a read error. The rearrangement links TRBV6-1 to TRBJ1-5; D is unresolved. The V gene's germline CDR1 is MNHNS and CDR2 SASEGT. The CDR3 has 15 residues. CDR3 in amino acids: CASSEAGYPNQPQHF. The CDR3 DNA is TGCGCCAGCAGTGAAGCGGGATACCCTAATCAACCCCAGCATTTT.

This clonotype showed up many times. The rearrangement joins TRBV6-1 to TRBJ2-7; possibly TRBD1 for D (6 bases). Germline V gene lookup returns CDR1 MNHNS and CDR2 SASEGT. This CDR3 is built from 14 residues. Trimming took 6 bases from V and 0 from J, leaving 12 bases between them. This CDR3 reads CASSGQHYSYEQYF. The DNA for the CDR3 is TGTGCCAGCAGCGGACAGCACTACTCCTACGAGCAGTACTTC.

Turning to this clonotype: A clone one base away is much larger, so this may be a read error. This chain uses TRBV7-8 with TRBJ2-5; 8 nucleotides align to TRBD1. The CDR3 spans 15 residues. Germline loops: CDR1 SGHVS, CDR2 FQNEAQ. CDR3 loop: CARSLVGTGEETQYF. The DNA of the CDR3 is TGTGCCAGAAGCTTAGTGGGGACAGGAGAAGAGACCCAGTACTTC.

This clonotype has just one count. The chain joins TRBV5-1 to TRBJ2-5; 8 nucleotides match TRBD1. Germline lookup yields CDR1 SGHRS and CDR2 YFSETQ. Unmatched junction bases numbered 15, after V lost 6 bases and J lost 5 bases. The CDR3 is 16 amino acids. In nucleotides, the CDR3 is TGCGCCAGCATCCTGCAGGGGGCTATGGTTATGGAGACCCAGTACTTC. Its translation is CASILQGAMVMETQYF.

Comments on this clonotype: A much bigger clone sits one base away, suggesting this may be a read error. This sequence joins TRBV12-3 or TRBV12-4 and TRBJ1-2, with TRBD1 identical over 7 bases. The length of the CDR3 is 14 residues. CDR3 in amino acids: CASSLATGSYVYTF. The CDR3 DNA reads as TGTGCCAGCAGTTTAGCGACAGGGTCATATGTCTACACCTTC.

Details on this clonotype: Given a much more abundant clone one base away, this may be a read error. The genes are TRBV6-2 or TRBV6-3 and TRBJ2-7, with a weak D call TRBD2 (7 bases). Per germline, CDR1 MNHEY and CDR2 SVGEGT. V lost 7 bases and J 3 bases, leaving 16 bases between the germline ends. The CDR3 length is 14 residues. CDR3 DNA sequence: TGTGCCAGCACCCCGAGCGGGACATTCTACGAGCAGTACTTC. Its protein product is CASTPSGTFYEQYF.

Remarks on this clonotype: This may arise from a read error, as a much more abundant clone is one base away. The genes are TRBV12-5 and TRBJ1-1; tentative D call: TRBD1 (6 bases). The germline gives CDR1 LGHNT, CDR2 FRNRAP. The CDR3 length is 15 residues. CDR3 sequence: CVSGLEGGQATEAFF. The CDR3 DNA reads TGTGTTAGTGGTTTGGAGGGGGGGCAAGCCACTGAAGCTTTCTTT.

Points on this clonotype: One end of the junction fails to match germline, which may point to a read error. V and J are TRBV11-2 and TRBJ2-1; 11 nucleotides agree with TRBD1. Germline V lookup: CDR1 SGHAT, CDR2 FQNNGV. The CDR3 runs 17 residues. This CDR3 reads CSSGFPKGQGGLNEQFF. DNA for the CDR3: TGTTCCAGCGGCTTTCCTAAGGGACAGGGGGGACTCAATGAGCAGTTCTTC.

With regard to this clonotype: A junction boundary mismatches the germline segment, possibly from a read error. This chain connects TRBV5-5 to TRBJ2-5; no clear D gene. This CDR3 comprises 15 residues. In germline, CDR1 is SGHKS, CDR2 YYEKEE (reference sequence). The CDR3 coding sequence is TGTGCCAGCAGCTCGAGCGTTGGCATTCAAGAGACCCTGTACTTC. Amino acid sequence: CASSSSVGIQETLYF.

V usage is TRBV12-5 and J usage is TRBJ2-3; D not resolved. With 6 bases removed from V and 0 bases from J, the gap between germline ends came to 4 bases. CDR3 length: 12 residues. The germline V gene encodes CDR1 LGHNT and CDR2 FRNRAP. The CDR3 spells CASGSSTDTQYF. The CDR3 DNA reads as TGTGCTAGTGGGTCTAGCACAGATACGCAGTATTTT.

Regarding this clonotype: Relative to the germline gene, one junction end is altered; a read error may explain this. The chain joins TRBV11-2 to TRBJ2-3; TRBD2 agrees at 8 bases. Germline-derived CDR1 and CDR2 are SGHAT and FQNNGV. The CDR3 is made up of 16 amino acids. DNA of the CDR3: TGTGCCAGCAGCTTAAATCGCCAAGCGGGAGTGAATACGCGGTATTTT. Its translation: CASSLNRQAGVNTRYF.

This clonotype was counted ten times or more. The V call is TRBV6-5, the J call TRBJ1-2; 11 bases fit TRBD1. The V gene end was trimmed by 2 bases and the J gene end by 7 bases; junction bases not matched to a gene: 3. This CDR3 is 14 amino acids long. Germline CDR1 and CDR2: MNHEY and SVGAGI. The CDR3 here is CASSYGTGGLGYTF. The CDR3 nucleotides read TGTGCCAGCAGTTACGGGACAGGGGGACTTGGCTACACCTTC.

As regards this clonotype: A read error may explain this, as a much larger clone is one base away. The chain combines TRBV6-2 or TRBV6-3 with TRBJ2-7; TRBD2 is a possible D gene (5 bases). Germline V gene lookup returns CDR1 MNHEY and CDR2 SVGEGT. This CDR3 has 14 residues. The CDR3 loop is CACSYASPTSEQYF. For the CDR3, the DNA is TGTGCCTGCAGTTACGCTAGCCCCACCTCAGAGCAGTACTTC.